A single sample gave rise to the 21 T cell receptor beta chains below, sequenced in a study of T-cell memory formation after mild COVID-19. One entry per CDR3 protein, called by TCRdb with MiXCR from the 5' RACE reads. The profile shows under 200,000 distinct CDR3 sequences, over 10% of them singletons. Sequences were obtained from PBMCs or a T cell subset sorted from them (not recorded which). The receptor source for this set is a man aged 18 to 29 who had mild COVID-19 (a few samples of this study predate the infection). Cell type and time point are not known.

The gene calls are TRBV5-6 and TRBJ1-1; 8 bases are a match to TRBD1. The CDR3 loop spans 14 amino acids. J gave up 5 bases and V 4 bases, and 7 bases lay outside the gene matches. CDR1 and CDR2 from the germline V gene are SGHDT and YYEEEE. The CDR3 DNA follows: TGTGCCAGCAGCCCCACAGGGGGAATGACTGAAGCTTTCTTT. It translates to CASSPTGGMTEAFF.

This clonotype was found a few times. The chain uses TRBV7-9 and TRBJ2-7, with 11 bases matching TRBD1. The CDR3 is 14 residues long. V lost 5 bases to trimming and J lost 4 bases; unmatched junction nucleotides: 4. Germline V gene sequence: CDR1 SEHNR, CDR2 FQNEAQ (reference sequence). CDR3 residues: CASSRTGGAYEQYF. The DNA of the CDR3 is TGTGCCAGCAGCCGGACAGGGGGCGCTTACGAGCAGTACTTC.

This clonotype was observed a few times. The rearrangement links TRBV7-2 to TRBJ2-5, with D tentatively TRBD1 (5 bases). The length of the CDR3 is 13 residues. Trimming stripped 5 bases from V and 1 base from J, with 8 bases between. The germline V gene has CDR1 SGHTA and CDR2 FQGNSA. In nucleotides, the CDR3 is TGTGCCAGCAGCGGGGCCCTCCAAGAGACCCAGTACTTC. Translating gives CASSGALQETQYF.

This sequence joins TRBV7-2 and TRBJ2-1; 8 nucleotides match TRBD2. This CDR3 spans 17 amino acids. The V gene's germline CDR1 is SGHTA and CDR2 FQGNSA. V lost 0 bases to trimming and J lost 9 bases; unmatched junction nucleotides: 13. Here the CDR3 DNA reads TGTGCCAGCAGCTTAGCGACGGGAGCGGGGGCCGTCGGTGAGCAGTTCTTC. This codes for CASSLATGAGAVGEQFF.

This clonotype has more than one count but fewer than ten. J is TRBJ1-2 and V is TRBV3-1, with a possible D match to TRBD1 (6 bases). The V end was cut by 3 bases, the J end by 8 bases, with 10 bases between. Germline V gives CDR1 LGHDT, CDR2 YNNKEL (reference sequence). The CDR3 totals 12 residues. The CDR3 protein is CASSHGQSGYTF. CDR3 DNA: TGTGCCAGCAGCCACGGACAGAGCGGCTACACCTTC.

This clonotype was seen ten or more times. V gene TRBV12-3 or TRBV12-4 combines with J gene TRBJ2-3; D gene uncertain. V lost 6 bases to trimming and J lost 3 bases, with 10 bases between them. The CDR3 spans 13 residues. CDR3 amino acids: CASRRLGTDTQYF. CDR3 sequence (DNA): TGTGCCAGCAGACGGCTGGGGACAGATACGCAGTATTTT.

This clonotype was recorded a few times. V and J are TRBV12-3 or TRBV12-4 and TRBJ1-1; possible D gene TRBD1, 5 bases. V lost 6 bases and J lost 1, with 9 bases in between. The CDR3 totals 13 residues. As DNA, the CDR3 is TGTGCCAGCAGGAGACAGACGAACACTGAAGCTTTCTTT. Its protein product is CASRRQTNTEAFF.

This clonotype was detected a few times. This chain links TRBV7-2 with TRBJ1-1, with D hard to call. This CDR3 has 13 amino acids. Germline lookup yields CDR1 SGHTA and CDR2 FQGNSA. The V and J ends lost 5 bases and 3 bases respectively, with 10 bases between them. The CDR3 DNA reads TGTGCCAGCAGCGCACTCGGGGACACTGAAGCTTTCTTT. This sequence encodes CASSALGDTEAFF.

The V gene is TRBV7-9, the J gene TRBJ2-5; D is ambiguous. Trimming left V 2 bases short and J 2 bases short, with 9 bases between. The CDR3 is 14 amino acids. Germline V lookup: CDR1 SEHNR, CDR2 FQNEAQ (reference sequence). The CDR3 DNA is TGTGCCAGCAGCTTATCGAGCCAACAAGAGACCCAGTACTTC. The encoded protein is CASSLSSQQETQYF.

This clonotype came up a few times. The chain recombines TRBV6-5 with TRBJ2-1; a weak D match, TRBD1 (6 bases). The V gene lost 10 bases and the J gene lost 7 bases, with 17 bases spanning the gap. CDR3 size: 13 residues. Germline CDR1 is MNHEY and CDR2 is SVGAGI. The CDR3 loop reads CATVRIGGNEQFF. The CDR3 bases are TGTGCCACCGTGAGGATAGGGGGAAATGAGCAGTTCTTC.

The rearrangement joins TRBV6-5 to TRBJ2-1, with no clear D. Germline CDR1 reads MNHEY; CDR2 reads SVGAGI. Between the trimmed V and J ends, which lost 6 bases and 5 bases, there was a span of 14 bases. This CDR3 has 14 residues. In DNA form, the CDR3 reads TGTGCCAGCAGGGACGCCTCAACAGACAATGAGCAGTTCTTC. Translating it yields CASRDASTDNEQFF.

A few counts support this clonotype. The CDR3 spells CASSRGTSGGVQETQYF. The CDR3 DNA reads TGCGCCAGCAGCCGCGGGACTAGCGGGGGGGTACAAGAGACCCAGTACTTC. This chain connects TRBV4-1 to TRBJ2-5; 16 bases line up with TRBD2. J lost 2 bases, V lost 4 bases, and 4 bases had no gene match. Germline CDR1 MGHRA, CDR2 YSYEKL. There are 17 residues in the CDR3.

The chain links TRBV2 to TRBJ2-3; D ambiguous. The V gene's germline CDR1 is SNHLY and CDR2 FYNNEI. This CDR3 comprises 15 residues. The V end was cut by 5 bases, the J end by 2 bases, with 14 bases between. The CDR3 DNA reads as TGTGCCAGCAGTCCTCCGCCTATGGACACAGATACGCAGTATTTT. It yields the protein CASSPPPMDTDTQYF.

The chain uses TRBV20-1 and TRBJ2-7; D tentatively reads TRBD1 or TRBD2 (5 bases each). Trimming pared 6 bases from V and 2 bases from J, leaving 17 bases between. The CDR3 length is 14 residues. The germline CDR1 and CDR2 sequences are DFQATT and SNEGSKA (reference sequence). The CDR3 region is CSAGTPTVTYEQYV. The DNA for the CDR3 is TGCAGTGCAGGGACCCCGACTGTAACCTACGAGCAGTACGTC.

V is TRBV7-2 and J is TRBJ1-5, with D tentatively TRBD1 (6 bases). The V and J ends lost 6 bases and 5 bases respectively, with 8 bases between them. Germline CDR1 SGHTA, CDR2 FQGNSA. This CDR3 region has 12 residues. The CDR3 DNA is TGTGCCAGCAGGGACAGCGATCAGCCCCAGCATTTT. Amino acids: CASRDSDQPQHF.

This clonotype was seen a handful of times. This rearrangement joins TRBV14 to TRBJ1-6; maybe TRBD1 (6 bases). V lost 5 bases to trimming and J lost 8 bases, with 19 bases between them. CDR1 is SGHDN, CDR2 FVKESK, per germline. The CDR3 runs to 16 residues. The CDR3 nucleotides read TGTGCCAGCAGCTTACAAGGTCGGGGGGCTGATTCACCCCTCCACTTT. The encoded protein is CASSLQGRGADSPLHF.

The chain is built from TRBV5-4 and TRBJ1-6, with 9 bases aligning to TRBD1. The CDR3 runs to 15 residues. Germline lookup yields CDR1 SGHNT and CDR2 YYREEE (reference sequence). Germline trimming cut 5 bases from V and 8 bases from J; bases unmatched to any gene: 8. The CDR3 nucleotides read TGTGCCAGCAGTCGGAGGCGACAGGGGGATTCACCCCTCCACTTT. Protein product: CASSRRRQGDSPLHF.

This clonotype was seen more than once but under ten times. The chain uses TRBV12-3 or TRBV12-4 and TRBJ1-5, with TRBD1 identical over 7 bases. V gave up 5 bases and J gave up 8 bases; unmatched junction bases: 6. This CDR3 spans 13 amino acids. CDR3 in amino acids: CASSPGGREPQHF. DNA for the CDR3: TGTGCCAGCAGTCCAGGGGGTAGGGAGCCCCAGCATTTT.

This clonotype was seen a few times. The rearrangement links TRBV20-1 to TRBJ1-5; TRBD1 matches at 8 bases. V dropped 5 bases and J dropped 7; count of bases not matched to a gene: 13. The CDR3 sequence is 15 residues long. CDR1 and CDR2 from the germline V gene are DFQATT and SNEGSKA (reference sequence). CDR3 DNA sequence: TGCAGTGCTGGCACACAGGGGGTTAGTAGACAGCCCCAGCATTTT. Residues: CSAGTQGVSRQPQHF.

The table lists this clonotype with a few counts. The rearrangement joins TRBV5-1 to TRBJ2-3; D is unresolved. The CDR3 is 14 amino acids. V lost 2 bases and J 2 bases, leaving 9 bases between the germline ends. Germline values: CDR1 SGHRS, CDR2 YFSETQ. The CDR3 loop reads CASSFGSNTDTQYF. CDR3 DNA sequence: TGCGCCAGCAGCTTCGGCAGCAACACAGATACGCAGTATTTT.

This clonotype has a count of ten or more. The chain joins TRBV20-1 to TRBJ1-5; D unresolved. CDR1 is DFQATT, CDR2 SNEGSKA, per germline (reference sequence). This CDR3 is built from 14 residues. V was pared by 1 base and J by 3 bases, with 10 bases between. This CDR3 reads CSARVGIFNQPQHF. The DNA of the CDR3 is TGCAGTGCTAGAGTTGGGATATTCAATCAGCCCCAGCATTTT.